This section outlines one T cell receptor (beta chain) sequence together with its context. In its sample, this clonotype was seen many times. The antigen this receptor binds is unknown. Base qualities were left out, and no much larger clone turns up one base away. The data originate from a study of T cells after yellow fever vaccination (dated by TCRdb to between 2018 and 2020). As for the study more broadly: Libraries from fractions with low cell numbers were prepared with the SMART-Seq v4 Ultra Low Input RNA kit. Bulk TCR alpha and beta repertoires were sequenced longitudinally to track T-cell clones before and after primary and booster YFV17D yellow fever vaccination. Two healthy male donors, one aged 18 to 30 and one aged 30 to 40 years, were included in the cohort. Blood samples were taken at several timepoints before and after primary and secondary immunization, and bulk PBMC replicates and cell subsets were isolated.

Study-wide findings and limitations: A small fraction of clonotypes appeared in both the CD4 and CD8 compartments, likely as a result of convergent recombination. The secondary T-cell response was found to be weaker but faster than the primary response, with a peak reached on day 5 rather than on day 15. FACS-sorted repertoires could contain abundant contaminating clonotypes from the bulk population, so computational filtering was required. After the booster, most clones that had expanded after primary vaccination were detected again (roughly 96% of CD4 and roughly nine tenths of CD8), suggesting broad maintenance of memory. Only a couple of donors were included in the study, so the extent to which the findings can be generalized is limited.

Between the V and J ends, shortened by 5 bases and 3 bases respectively, the junction contains 11 bases. Spanning cysteine to phenylalanine, the CDR3 consists of 14 amino acids. The kept DNA is CDR3 alone, 42 bases in frame from the first base. In the germline V gene (reference sequence), CDR1 corresponds to MNHNY and CDR2 to SVGAGI. The sample's treatment or condition label, in plain terms: live attenuated yellow fever vaccine strain. At each blood-draw timepoint, two biological replicates of bulk PBMCs were obtained. A standard Ficoll-Paque protocol was used to isolate PBMCs from peripheral blood. RNA was extracted with TriZol from bulk PBMCs, CD4 and CD8 fractions, and dextramer-positive and dextramer-negative fractions. The reads were generated on an Illumina NovaSeq 6000. Synthesis of TCR cDNA relied on 5'RACE template switching, a step that introduced a universal primer site along with unique molecular identifiers. cDNA synthesis was primed from both the TCR alpha and TCR beta constant segments. Two PCR steps were used to amplify libraries, with sample barcodes and sequencing adapters being added in the second step. Sequencing of libraries was done on Illumina HiSeq 2500 (2x100 bp) or NovaSeq (2x150 bp). The authors processed their data as follows. Reads were demultiplexed and collapsed into UMI consensus sequences with MIGEC, and V(D)J alignment was performed with MiXCR. Clonotypes responding to the vaccine were identified with edgeR on replicate PBMC samples, with the criteria of FDR below 0.01 and a log2 fold change above 5 up to day 15. Each bulk clonotype received a CD4 or CD8 identity based on whether the sequenced CD4 or CD8 repertoire contained that clonotype at higher abundance. TCRdb handled the public reads itself, with Q25 trimming in fastp and clone calling in MiXCR, and kept productive beta chains. Every entry covers one CDR3 protein and lists the most common genes and DNA from its rows. Clone size and V and J calls follow TCRdb, not the original study. The sample table holds 350,000 to 450,000 distinct CDR3 sequences, of which approximately 19% were seen once. 15% to 20% of the sample rests with the top ten.

The source was PBMCs, collected before the yellow fever booster vaccination. Recombination linked TRBV6-6 to TRBJ1-5; the best D guess is TRBD1, with 6 bases matching. This clonotype originated in a man aged 18-30 years who received the YFV17D yellow fever vaccine. The encoded CDR3 is CASSHGQLNQPQHF. The DNA sequence reads TGTGCCAGCAGTCATGGACAGCTCAATCAGCCCCAGCATTTT.